This record looks at one T cell receptor beta chain sequence and its context. Its antigen is as yet unknown. The data stem from a study of shared clonotypes between healthy human individuals. Study observations and caveats: Some naive CD4 clonotypes, around 5%, turned up in common across four donors.

Within Nashville, Tennessee resided all donors, each a Caucasian adult. A CD45RA-negative memory subset and a CD45RA+ naive subset were separated from the CD4+ cells. The CDR3 totals 17 residues. Germline values: CDR1 WNHNN, CDR2 SYGVQD (reference sequence). After removal of 6 bases from V and 3 bases from J, the junction contained 11 bases not matched to a gene. Method: immunoSEQ multiplex PCR; TCRdb's copy keeps in-frame clones and lacks some. Of more than 2,000,000 clones listed, around nine tenths are singletons. Specimen: naive CD4+ T cells sorted from blood. The subset denotes: CD45RA+ positively selected. The receptor was derived from a man between 18 and 29 years old in good health. The chain employs TRBV10-1 and TRBJ2-3; 11 nucleotides line up with TRBD1. This CDR3 is CASSPASGQGGTDTQYF. CDR3 DNA: TGCGCCAGCAGCCCGGCTTCGGGACAGGGGGGAACAGATACGCAGTATTTT.